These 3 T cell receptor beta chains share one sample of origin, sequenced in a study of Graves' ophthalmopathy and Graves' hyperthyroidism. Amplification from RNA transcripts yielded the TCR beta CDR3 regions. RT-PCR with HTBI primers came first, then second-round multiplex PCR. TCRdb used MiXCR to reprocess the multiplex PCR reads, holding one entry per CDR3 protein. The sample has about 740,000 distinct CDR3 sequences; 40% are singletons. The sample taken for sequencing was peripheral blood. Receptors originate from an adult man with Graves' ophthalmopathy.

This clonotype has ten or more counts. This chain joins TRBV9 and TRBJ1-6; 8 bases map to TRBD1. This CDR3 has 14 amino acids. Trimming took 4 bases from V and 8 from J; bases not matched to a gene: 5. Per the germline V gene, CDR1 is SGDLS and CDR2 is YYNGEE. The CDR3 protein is CASSLSGGDSPLHF. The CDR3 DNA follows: TGTGCCAGCAGCCTCTCAGGGGGCGATTCACCCCTCCACTTT. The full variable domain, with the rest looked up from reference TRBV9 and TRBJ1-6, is DSGVTQTPKHLITATGQRVTLRCSPRSGDLSVYWYQQSLDQGLQFLIQYYNGEERAKGNILERFSAQQFPDLHSELNLSSLELGDSALYFCASSLSGGDSPLHFGNGTRLTVT.

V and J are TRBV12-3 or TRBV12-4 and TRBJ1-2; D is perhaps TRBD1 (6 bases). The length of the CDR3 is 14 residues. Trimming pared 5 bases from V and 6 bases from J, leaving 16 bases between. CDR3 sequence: CASSSGWGGHGYTF. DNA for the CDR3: TGTGCCAGCAGTAGCGGTTGGGGGGGCCATGGCTACACCTTC.

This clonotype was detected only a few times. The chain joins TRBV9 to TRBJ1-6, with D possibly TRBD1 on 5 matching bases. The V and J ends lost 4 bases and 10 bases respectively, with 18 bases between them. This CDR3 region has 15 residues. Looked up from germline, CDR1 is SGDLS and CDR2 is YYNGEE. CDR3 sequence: CASSLGGRWGSPLHF. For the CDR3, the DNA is TGTGCCAGCAGCCTGGGGGGGAGATGGGGCTCACCCCTCCACTTT.